This T cell receptor beta chain derives from a study of T-cell memory formation after mild COVID-19. The CDR3 totals 12 residues. Trimming left V 0 bases short and J 2 bases short, with 1 base between. The germline V gene has CDR1 LGHDT and CDR2 YNNKEL (reference sequence). Constant-segment primers and 5'RACE yielded cDNA libraries for TCR alpha and TCR beta, each carrying sample barcodes and UMIs. MiXCR, applied by TCRdb to the 5' RACE reads, yields one record per CDR3 protein. The sample shows under 300,000 distinct CDR3 sequences, more than 15% of them seen only once. Study-level findings and limits: The study found contracting CD4+ clones mainly in CM and EM and contracting CD8+ clones in EMRA. Day 15 to 85 contractors were CD4/CD8 balanced; later expanders leaned CD4+. Several responding clones turned up in pre-infection memory, indicating that cross-reactive memory may have taken part.

Comments on this clonotype: Antigen: not known.

The chain joins TRBV3-1 to TRBJ2-5; D ambiguous. The receptor was derived from a man in his late teens or twenties who had mild COVID-19 (a few samples of this study predate the infection). Cell type and time point are not known. Sequencing used PBMCs or a T cell subset sorted from them (not recorded which). Here the CDR3 reads CASSQDQETQYF. The CDR3 region has the DNA TGTGCCAGCAGCCAAGATCAAGAGACCCAGTACTTC.